The rows below give T cell receptor beta chains drawn from one sample of a study of beta chain features in type 1 diabetes. This table comes from immunoSEQ multiplex PCR, and its TCRdb copy is limited to in-frame clones, with some not included. The table lists under 300,000 clones, approximately 10% of them singletons. The sequencing sample was made of naive CD4+ T cells from blood. The source of these receptors is a man aged 30 to 39 with type 1 diabetes. Both conserved end residues are part of each CDR3. Each record gives: D gene, J gene, clone size, V gene, CDR3 protein, CDR3 DNA. A D gene is named only where the DNA matches it firmly. Only some rows state a clone size, as once, few, many or a class for expanded clones.

TRBD1 | TRBJ1-2 | few | TRBV30 | CAWSVGQGELSGYTF | TGTGCCTGGAGTGTAGGGCAGGGGGAATTGTCGGGCTACACCTTC
TRBD1 | TRBJ1-2 | . | TRBV9 | CASSVGQGYGYTF | TGTGCCAGCAGCGTGGGACAGGGCTATGGCTACACCTTC
. | TRBJ2-3 | . | TRBV5-1 | CASSMDRLPDTQYF | TGCGCCAGCAGCATGGACAGATTACCAGATACGCAGTATTTT
. | TRBJ2-5 | once | TRBV5-8 | CASSLMTAQETQYF | TGTGCCAGCAGCTTGATGACAGCTCAAGAGACCCAGTACTTC
. | TRBJ2-1 | . | TRBV4-3 | CASSQDRERINEQFF | TGCGCCAGCAGCCAAGATCGGGAGCGGATCAATGAGCAGTTCTTC
. | TRBJ1-3 | few | TRBV4-3 | CASSRSRRHTIYF | TGCGCCAGCAGCCGAAGCCGGAGACACACCATATATTTT
. | TRBJ2-7 | few | TRBV4-1 | CASSQIGVTYEQYF | TGCGCCAGCAGCCAAATAGGGGTGACCTACGAGCAGTACTTC
TRBD1 | TRBJ2-5 | . | TRBV5-1 | CASSLSQGARRETQYF | TGCGCCAGCAGCTTGAGCCAGGGGGCGCGAAGAGAGACCCAGTACTTC
TRBD1 | TRBJ2-5 | few | TRBV5-1 | CASSLGTGEETQYF | TGCGCCAGCAGCTTGGGGACAGGTGAAGAGACCCAGTACTTC
. | TRBJ1-2 | . | TRBV2 | CASSNRERYGYTF | TGTGCCAGCAGTAACAGGGAACGCTATGGCTACACCTTC
. | TRBJ1-2 | few | TRBV12-5 | CATRPQGTYGYTF | TGTGCTACGCGTCCCCAGGGAACCTATGGCTACACCTTC
. | TRBJ1-2 | few | TRBV6-5 | CASSYSGRDYGYTF | TGTGCCAGCAGTTACTCTGGGAGGGACTATGGCTACACCTTC
. | TRBJ2-3 | . | TRBV7-2 | CASTPGADTQYF | TGTGCCAGCACCCCCGGTGCAGATACGCAGTATTTT
TRBD1 | TRBJ1-6 | . | TRBV25-1 | CASSEYGRGNSPLHF | TGTGCCAGCAGTGAATATGGCAGGGGGAATTCACCCCTCCACTTT
TRBD1 | TRBJ1-2 | . | TRBV25-1 | CASSEGRAGGSYGYTF | TGTGCCAGCAGTGAAGGTCGGGCAGGGGGCAGTTATGGCTACACCTTC
TRBD1 | TRBJ2-5 | . | TRBV29-1 | CSVHRGETQYF | TGCAGCGTACACAGGGGCGAGACCCAGTACTTC
TRBD1 | TRBJ2-1 | few | TRBV5-4 | CASSLPVTGENEQFF | TGTGCCAGCAGCTTACCCGTGACAGGGGAAAATGAGCAGTTCTTC
TRBD2 | TRBJ2-1 | few | TRBV7-7 | CASSSRLAGRNEQFF | TGTGCTAGCAGCTCGCGACTAGCGGGGCGAAATGAGCAGTTCTTC
. | TRBJ2-6 | . | TRBV7-9 | CASSFLTAFSSGANVLTF | TGTGCCAGCAGCTTTCTTACCGCTTTTAGCTCTGGGGCCAACGTCCTGACTTTC
. | TRBJ2-7 | few | TRBV7-2 | CASSLSSGSSYEQYF | TGTGCCAGCAGCTTGTCCAGCGGTTCATCCTACGAGCAGTACTTC
. | TRBJ1-1 | . | TRBV5-4 | CASSLGPENENTEAFF | TGTGCCAGCAGCTTGGGGCCAGAAAATGAGAACACTGAAGCTTTCTTT
TRBD2 | TRBJ2-2 | . | TRBV5-4 | CASSFGGGMNTGELFF | TGTGCCAGCAGCTTCGGGGGAGGGATGAACACCGGGGAGCTGTTTTTT
TRBD1 | TRBJ1-1 | few | TRBV5-1 | CASSLGQGQDTEAFF | TGCGCCAGCAGCCTTGGACAGGGGCAGGACACTGAAGCTTTCTTT
. | TRBJ1-2 | few | TRBV10-3 | CAIRSGGSTYTF | TGTGCCATCAGGAGTGGGGGGAGTACCTACACCTTC
. | TRBJ1-2 | . | TRBV5-1 | CASSLWRDNYGYTF | TGCGCCAGCAGCTTGTGGCGGGACAACTATGGCTACACCTTC
TRBD1 | TRBJ1-2 | . | TRBV7-9 | CASSLGQDYGYTF | TGTGCCAGCAGCCTGGGACAGGACTATGGCTACACCTTC
TRBD1 | TRBJ1-6 | . | TRBV2 | CASSAGQGEKSPLHF | TGTGCCAGCAGTGCCGGACAGGGTGAGAAGTCACCCCTCCACTTT
TRBD1 | TRBJ2-7 | few | TRBV6-1 | CASSVDRGFYEQYF | TGTGCCAGCAGTGTGGACAGGGGGTTTTACGAGCAGTACTTC
. | TRBJ1-5 | few | TRBV6-6 | CASSLTASNQPQHF | TGTGCCAGCAGTTTGACAGCTAGCAATCAGCCCCAGCATTTT
. | TRBJ1-2 | few | TRBV2 | CASTELGRGGYTF | TGTGCCAGCACGGAATTAGGCAGAGGCGGCTACACCTTC
. | TRBJ1-5 | few | TRBV29-1 | CSVAQGADQPQHF | TGCAGCGTTGCTCAGGGCGCGGATCAGCCCCAGCATTTT
. | TRBJ2-3 | . | TRBV28 | CASRTGSTDTQYF | TGTGCCAGCAGGACGGGTAGCACAGATACGCAGTATTTT
. | TRBJ2-1 | few | TRBV9 | CASSATGLSSYNEQFF | TGTGCCAGCAGCGCTACGGGACTGAGCTCCTACAATGAGCAGTTCTTC
. | TRBJ2-2 | few | TRBV11-3 | CASRYRRNTGELFF | TGTGCCAGTCGGTACAGGAGGAACACCGGGGAGCTGTTTTTT
TRBD2 | TRBJ2-7 | few | TRBV28 | CASSLPRGDRRYEQYF | TGTGCCAGCAGTCTTCCCCGGGGGGACCGTCGCTACGAGCAGTACTTC
. | TRBJ1-2 | . | TRBV2 | CASSRDSYGYTF | TGTGCCAGCAGTCGGGATTCCTATGGCTACACCTTC
. | TRBJ1-5 | few | TRBV7-6 | CASSPNRDQPQHF | TGTGCCAGCAGCCCGAACAGGGATCAGCCCCAGCATTTT
. | TRBJ1-6 | few | TRBV4-3 | CASSQDPVYSPLHF | TGCGCCAGCAGCCAAGATCCCGTTTATTCACCCCTCCACTTT
. | TRBJ1-2 | . | TRBV5-4 | CASSLGGNYGYTF | TGTGCCAGCAGCTTAGGCGGGAACTATGGCTACACCTTC
. | TRBJ1-5 | few | TRBV7-2 | CASSLLRDQPQHF | TGTGCCAGCAGCTTGCTGAGGGATCAGCCCCAGCATTTT
. | TRBJ1-6 | few | TRBV5-1 | CASGGNGGPLHF | TGCGCCAGCGGCGGAAACGGGGGACCCCTCCACTTT
TRBD2 | TRBJ2-5 | . | TRBV11-2 | CASSPVTGLAGTQYF | TGTGCCAGCAGCCCGGTAACAGGACTAGCCGGGACCCAGTACTTC
. | TRBJ2-5 | . | TRBV11-2 | CASSTAGETQYF | TGTGCCAGCAGCACCGCGGGGGAGACCCAGTACTTC